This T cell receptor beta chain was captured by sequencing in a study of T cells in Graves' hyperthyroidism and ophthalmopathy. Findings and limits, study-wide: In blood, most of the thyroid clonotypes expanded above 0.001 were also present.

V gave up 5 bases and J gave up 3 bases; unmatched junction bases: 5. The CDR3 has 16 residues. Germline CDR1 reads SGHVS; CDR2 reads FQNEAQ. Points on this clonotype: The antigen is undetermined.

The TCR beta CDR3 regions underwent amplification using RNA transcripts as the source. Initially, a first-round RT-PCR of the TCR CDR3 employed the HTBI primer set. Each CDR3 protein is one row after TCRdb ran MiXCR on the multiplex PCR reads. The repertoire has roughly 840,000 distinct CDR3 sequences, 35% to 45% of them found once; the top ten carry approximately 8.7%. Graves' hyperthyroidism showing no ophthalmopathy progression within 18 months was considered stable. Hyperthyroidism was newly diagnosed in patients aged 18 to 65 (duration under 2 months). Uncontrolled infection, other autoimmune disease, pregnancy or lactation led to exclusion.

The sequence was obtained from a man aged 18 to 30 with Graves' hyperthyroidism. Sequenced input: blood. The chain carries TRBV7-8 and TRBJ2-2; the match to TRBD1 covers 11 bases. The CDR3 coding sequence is TGTGCCAGCAGCCAGCCGGGACAGGGGGACACCGGGGAGCTGTTTTTT. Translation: CASSQPGQGDTGELFF.